The clone carrying this TCR beta chain was seen many times. Its antigen is currently unknown. TCRdb redid the calling of the reads with MiXCR, one entry per CDR3 protein. The repertoire holds some 320,000 distinct CDR3 sequences, with almost 30% as singletons. The data belong to a study of T cell repertoires in cytomegalovirus infection. Study summary: Recently identified HLA-C-restricted and well-studied HLA-B-restricted CMV epitopes were used. Carrying CMV and the relevant HLA type showed in public TCR beta signatures.

The ends lost 4 bases at V and 0 bases at J; junction bases unmatched: 15. The CDR3 sequence is 20 residues long. From germline, CDR1 is SGHVS and CDR2 FQNEAQ. General observations from the study: HLA-C-restricted, CMV-specific TCR beta clonotypes were dominant ex vivo. The cumulative frequency of public TCR beta families identified carriers of CMV plus the relevant HLA.

The receptor was derived from a human donor in good health (CMV status not recorded). Some clones in this sample may be carry-over from other donors' samples. J is TRBJ2-3 and V is TRBV7-8; 11 bases line up with TRBD2. This material consisted of cultured PBMCs, taken from culture after CMV antigen stimulation. CDR3 DNA sequence: TGTGCCAGCAGCTCTTACCCACCGGGGACTAGCGGACGGAGCACAGATACGCAGTATTTT. Its translation: CASSSYPPGTSGRSTDTQYF. Full variable domain (outside the CDR3, taken from reference TRBV7-8 and TRBJ2-3): GAGVSQSPRYKVAKRGQDVALRCDPISGHVSLFWYQQALGQGPEFLTYFQNEAQLDKSGLPSDRFFAERPEGSVSTLKIQRTQQEDSAVYLCASSSYPPGTSGRSTDTQYFGPGTRLTVL.